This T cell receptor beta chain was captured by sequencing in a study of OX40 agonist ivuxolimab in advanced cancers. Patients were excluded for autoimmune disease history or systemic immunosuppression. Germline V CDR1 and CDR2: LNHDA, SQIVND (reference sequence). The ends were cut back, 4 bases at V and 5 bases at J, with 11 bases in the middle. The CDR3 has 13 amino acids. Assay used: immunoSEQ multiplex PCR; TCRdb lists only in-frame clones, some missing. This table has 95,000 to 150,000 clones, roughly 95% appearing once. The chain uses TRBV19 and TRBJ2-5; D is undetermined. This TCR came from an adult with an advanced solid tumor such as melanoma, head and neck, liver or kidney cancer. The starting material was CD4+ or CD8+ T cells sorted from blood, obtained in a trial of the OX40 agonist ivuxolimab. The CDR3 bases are TGTGCCAGTAGTACAGTTGGGCAGGAGACCCAGTACTTC. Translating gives CASSTVGQETQYF.